Listed below are T cell receptor beta chains from one sample, sequenced in a study of a mutant IDH1 vaccine in newly diagnosed glioma. The assay was immunoSEQ multiplex PCR, and TCRdb's table has in-frame clones only and misses some. This table holds tens of thousands of clones, around 78% found once. The antigens these receptors bind are not known. The sequencing here drew on PBMCs, taken from a glioma patient whose treatment included an IDH1 peptide vaccine. These receptors came from a man aged 35 to 55 with glioma. Both conserved end residues are part of each CDR3. D genes are given only for firm matches. The size of a clone is reported for some rows only, either as once, few or many, or as a class for expanded clones.

V gene	D gene	clone size	J gene	CDR3 protein	CDR3 DNA
TRBV13	.	.	TRBJ2-1	CASSHPLTGTYNEQFF	TGTGCCAGCAGCCACCCCCTGACGGGGACCTACAATGAGCAGTTCTTC
TRBV4-2	TRBD2	.	TRBJ2-3	CASSQRTPTSEKGTDTQYF	TGTGCCAGCAGCCAAAGGACCCCCACTAGCGAGAAAGGCACAGATACGCAGTATTTT
TRBV7-2	.	.	TRBJ2-6	CASRLSVRSSGANVLTF	TGTGCCAGCAGGTTATCAGTTCGGAGTTCTGGGGCCAACGTCCTGACTTTC
TRBV5-1	TRBD1	few	TRBJ2-1	CASSLVGSDRADEQFF	TGCGCCAGCAGCTTGGTCGGGTCGGACAGGGCGGATGAGCAGTTCTTC
TRBV18	TRBD2	.	TRBJ2-1	CASSPFRDYSSYNEQFF	TGTGCCAGCTCACCATTTAGGGACTACAGCTCCTACAATGAGCAGTTCTTC
TRBV7-2	.	.	TRBJ2-1	CASTYMNEQFF	TGTGCCAGCACCTATATGAATGAGCAGTTCTTC
TRBV6-5	.	.	TRBJ2-6	CASSLSLGANVLTF	TGTGCCAGCAGTCTCTCACTTGGGGCCAACGTCCTGACTTTC
TRBV5-1	.	.	TRBJ2-3	CASSLAGSGTDTQYF	TGCGCCAGCAGCTTGGCCGGGTCAGGCACAGATACGCAGTATTTT
TRBV6-5	.	.	TRBJ1-1	CASRGTFEAFF	TGTGCCAGCAGAGGGACTTTTGAAGCTTTCTTT
TRBV7-9	.	.	TRBJ2-6	CASSNPPSGANVLTF	TGTGCCAGCAGCAATCCGCCCTCCGGGGCCAACGTCCTGACTTTC
TRBV29-1	TRBD2	.	TRBJ2-1	CSVVRGGRLNEQFF	TGCAGCGTGGTACGGGGGGGGAGACTCAATGAGCAGTTCTTC
TRBV7-2	.	.	TRBJ2-5	CASSLAGGGQETQYF	TGTGCCAGCAGCTTAGCGGGAGGGGGCCAAGAGACCCAGTACTTC
TRBV4-1	.	.	TRBJ1-2	CASSQDGAGVDGYTF	TGCGCCAGCAGCCAAGATGGAGCGGGGGTGGACGGCTACACCTTC
TRBV7-2	.	.	TRBJ2-1	CASSLPEHNEQFF	TGTGCCAGCAGTCTCCCCGAGCACAATGAGCAGTTCTTC
TRBV6-5	.	.	TRBJ1-4	CASSYGHENEKLFF	TGTGCCAGCAGTTACGGCCACGAGAATGAAAAACTGTTTTTT
TRBV7-9	.	.	TRBJ2-6	CASKPFGANVLTF	TGTGCCAGCAAACCTTTCGGGGCCAACGTCCTGACTTTC
TRBV5-4	.	.	TRBJ1-2	CASSRVRDGNYGYTF	TGTGCCAGCAGCCGAGTCAGGGATGGTAACTATGGCTACACCTTC
TRBV14	.	.	TRBJ2-3	CASSQGLRRQNLPSTDTQYF	TGTGCCAGCAGCCAAGGATTAAGACGACAGAACCTTCCTAGCACAGATACGCAGTATTTT
TRBV7-9	.	.	TRBJ2-7	CASSTPFGPGWEQYF	TGTGCCAGCAGCACTCCTTTTGGACCGGGCTGGGAGCAGTACTTC
TRBV7-6	.	.	TRBJ2-1	CASSPVEGGNEQFF	TGTGCCAGCAGCCCCGTGGAGGGAGGCAATGAGCAGTTCTTC
TRBV4-1	TRBD2	.	TRBJ2-3	CASSPGGGAGTDTQYF	TGCGCCAGCAGCCCGGGGGGGGGAGCGGGAACAGATACGCAGTATTTT
TRBV9	.	.	TRBJ2-7	CASSVDGDPQYEQYF	TGTGCCAGCAGCGTAGATGGGGACCCCCAATACGAGCAGTACTTC
TRBV9	TRBD2	once	TRBJ2-3	CASSEVAGGPPDTQYF	TGTGCCAGCAGCGAGGTAGCGGGAGGTCCTCCAGATACGCAGTATTTT
TRBV11-2	TRBD2	.	TRBJ2-1	CASRGFSGQYNEQFF	TGTGCCAGCAGGGGGTTTAGCGGGCAGTACAATGAGCAGTTCTTC
TRBV6-6	TRBD1	.	TRBJ2-5	CASSSRDRGQETQYF	TGTGCCAGCAGCTCGAGGGACAGGGGACAAGAGACCCAGTACTTC
TRBV5-4	.	.	TRBJ2-1	CASSWGGRVDEQFF	TGTGCCAGCAGCTGGGGGGGCAGGGTCGACGAGCAGTTCTTC
TRBV9	.	few	TRBJ1-2	CASSGQDWDGYTF	TGTGCCAGCAGCGGACAGGACTGGGATGGCTACACCTTC
TRBV5-1	.	few	TRBJ1-4	CASSPTGATNEKLFF	TGCGCCAGCAGCCCGACGGGGGCGACTAATGAAAAACTGTTTTTT
TRBV6-1	.	.	TRBJ2-2	CASSEAPPGAGELFF	TGTGCCAGCAGTGAAGCACCCCCAGGGGCCGGGGAGCTGTTTTTT
TRBV28	TRBD1	.	TRBJ1-1	CASSYYSGQGSTEAFF	TGTGCCAGCAGTTATTACTCGGGACAGGGGTCCACTGAAGCTTTCTTT
TRBV19	TRBD1	.	TRBJ2-1	CASSPRTGGGSSYNEQFF	TGTGCCAGTAGTCCCCGGACAGGGGGCGGGAGCTCCTACAATGAGCAGTTCTTC
TRBV16	.	.	TRBJ2-3	CASSRHTRSSRTDTQYF	TGTGCCAGCAGCCGCCACACCCGTAGCAGCCGCACAGATACGCAGTATTTT